This entry lists 32 T cell receptor beta chains sequenced from one sample in a study of beta chain features in type 1 diabetes. Expressed TCRB transcripts were sequenced, since all the RNA that had been isolated was reverse transcribed. Sequencing used immunoSEQ multiplex PCR; TCRdb keeps in-frame clones, though not all of them. Of 35,000 to 50,000 clones in the sample, approximately 51% were seen once. The sequencing input was stem cell memory CD4+ T cells from blood. These receptor sequences come from a woman in her thirties in good health.

This sequence joins TRBV6-1 and TRBJ2-3; 9 bases line up with TRBD1. V lost 3 bases, J lost 6 bases, and 7 bases stayed unmatched. CDR1 and CDR2 (germline): MNHNS, SASEGT. This CDR3 region has 15 residues. The CDR3 sequence is CASSDSGTGRDTQYF. CDR3 DNA sequence: TGTGCCAGCAGTGACTCCGGGACAGGGCGGGATACGCAGTATTTT.

This clone has only a few counts. The chain couples TRBV30 to TRBJ2-6; D is perhaps TRBD1 (6 bases). Per germline, CDR1 GTSNPN and CDR2 SVGIG (reference sequence). V was pared by 4 bases and J by 12 bases, with 13 bases between. The CDR3 sequence is 12 residues long. The CDR3 nucleotides read TGTGCCTGGAAGGGGGAGCGGTCCGTCCTGACTTTC. Translated: CAWKGERSVLTF.

Worth noting for this clone: Compared with germline, one end of the junction differs, possibly owing to a read error. The chain links TRBV7-2 to TRBJ2-7; 7 bases fit TRBD2. This CDR3 is 16 amino acids long. CDR1 is SGHTA, CDR2 FQGNSA, per germline. The CDR3 loop is CVSSARPSGTPYEQYF. The CDR3 coding sequence is TGTGTCAGCAGCGCTCGACCTAGCGGCACTCCGTACGAGCAGTACTTC. The whole variable domain, filled in from reference TRBV7-2 and TRBJ2-7, reads GAGVSQSPSNKVTEKGKDVELRCDPISGHTALYWYRQSLGQGLEFLIYFQGNSAPDKSGLPSDRFSAERTGGSVSTLTIQRTQQEDSAVYLCVSSARPSGTPYEQYFGPGTRLTVT.

The count of this clone is one. The chain links TRBV2 to TRBJ1-2; no firm D call. Trimming took off 4 bases at V and 4 bases at J, with 7 bases between the two ends. This CDR3 is built from 12 residues. Germline lookup yields CDR1 SNHLY and CDR2 FYNNEI. The CDR3 spells CASSGPAYGYTF. The CDR3 nucleotides are TGTGCCAGCAGTGGGCCCGCCTATGGCTACACCTTC. Using reference TRBV2 and TRBJ1-2 for the parts outside the CDR3, the full variable domain is EPEVTQTPSHQVTQMGQEVILRCVPISNHLYFYWYRQILGQKVEFLVSFYNNEISEKSEIFDDQFSVERPDGSNFTLKIRSTKLEDSAMYFCASSGPAYGYTFGSGTRLTVV.

The chain combines TRBV25-1 with TRBJ2-3; 13 positions match TRBD2. With V trimmed by 1 base and J by 4 bases, 2 bases remained unmatched. This CDR3 region has 16 residues. Per germline, CDR1 MGHDK and CDR2 SYGVNS. The CDR3 region has the DNA TGTGCCAGCAGTGAATGGGGACTAGCGGGATCAGATACGCAGTATTTT. This codes for CASSEWGLAGSDTQYF.

CDR3 in amino acids: CASSQSPGLVVSEQYF. The CDR3 DNA reads TGCGCCAGCAGCCAGTCCCCAGGACTCGTGGTCTCCGAGCAGTACTTC. This rearrangement joins TRBV4-1 to TRBJ2-7; the D gene is possibly TRBD2 (5 bases). The CDR3 is made up of 16 amino acids. V lost 3 bases, J lost 6 bases, and 21 bases lay in between. Germline CDR1 reads MGHRA; CDR2 reads YSYEKL.

This rearrangement joins TRBV7-2 to TRBJ2-5; TRBD2 matches 9 bases. Germline CDR1 and CDR2: SGHTA and FQGNSA. Trimming cost V 3 bases and J 1 base; bases outside gene matches: 3. The CDR3 has 15 residues. The DNA for the CDR3 is TGTGCCAGCAGCTTTAATAGCGGGAGCCAAGAGACCCAGTACTTC. It codes for CASSFNSGSQETQYF.

This clone was detected a few times. The rearrangement uses TRBV30 and TRBJ2-5, with 7 bases identical to TRBD1. Germline-derived CDR1 and CDR2 are GTSNPN and SVGIG (reference sequence). V shed 4 bases, J shed 4 bases, and the junction held 12 bases outside the gene matches. The CDR3 is made up of 15 amino acids. DNA for the CDR3: TGTGCCTGGAACACCCTGACAGGGCAGGGAGAGACCCAGTACTTC. Its protein product is CAWNTLTGQGETQYF.

The chain joins TRBV7-9 to TRBJ2-5; 9 bases fit TRBD2. The J segment lost 3 bases and the V segment lost 4 bases, leaving 6 bases of the junction unmatched. The CDR3 loop spans 15 amino acids. Per the germline V gene, CDR1 is SEHNR and CDR2 is FQNEAQ (reference sequence). The CDR3 spells CASSSYSGGEETQYF. In nucleotides, the CDR3 is TGTGCCAGCAGCTCCTATAGCGGGGGAGAAGAGACCCAGTACTTC. The whole variable domain, filled in from reference TRBV7-9 and TRBJ2-5, reads DTGVSQNPRHKITKRGQNVTFRCDPISEHNRLYWYRQTLGQGPEFLTYFQNEAQLEKSRLLSDRFSAERPKGSFSTLEIQRTEQGDSAMYLCASSSYSGGEETQYFGPGTRLLVL.

The chain has TRBV6-5 and TRBJ2-7; a weak D match, TRBD2 (6 bases). Germline assignment: CDR1 MNHEY and CDR2 SVGAGI. Trimming stripped 2 bases from V and 5 bases from J, with 16 bases between. This CDR3 is built from 15 residues. DNA for the CDR3: TGTGCCAGCAGTTACAACCGGGGGTTCGGGAACGAGCAGTACTTC. It is translated as CASSYNRGFGNEQYF.

This clone has more than one count but fewer than ten. This chain uses TRBV10-3 with TRBJ2-7, with 7 bases matching TRBD2. The CDR3 is made up of 15 amino acids. Germline CDR1 and CDR2: ENHRY and SYGVKD. The ends lost 3 bases at V and 0 bases at J; junction bases unmatched: 5. This CDR3 is CAISDPSGGSYEQYF. In DNA, the CDR3 is TGTGCCATCAGTGACCCTAGCGGAGGCTCCTACGAGCAGTACTTC.

The chain is built from TRBV25-1 and TRBJ1-5; TRBD1 might be the D (5 bases). The CDR3 length is 14 residues. Per germline, CDR1 MGHDK and CDR2 SYGVNS. Trimming took 4 bases from V and 6 from J, leaving 13 bases between them. The CDR3 nucleotides read TGTGCCAGCAGTGGCCGGCAGGGTGGTCAGCCCCAGCATTTT. It specifies CASSGRQGGQPQHF.

This clone was seen a few times. The chain is built from TRBV18 and TRBJ1-2; D gene unclear. This CDR3 has 14 amino acids. Germline CDR1 reads KGHSH; CDR2 reads LQKENI. V dropped 0 bases and J dropped 4 bases, with 9 bases sitting between them. In DNA, the CDR3 is TGTGCCAGCTCACCACCCGACGAGGCCTATGGCTACACCTTC. This translates into CASSPPDEAYGYTF.

This chain joins TRBV7-9 and TRBJ2-1, with 11 nucleotides matching TRBD2. V dropped 5 bases and J dropped 4; count of bases not matched to a gene: 4. The CDR3 runs 15 residues. Germline CDR1 is SEHNR and CDR2 is FQNEAQ (reference sequence). The CDR3 region is CASSPGTSGYNEQFF. The DNA of the CDR3 is TGTGCCAGCAGCCCCGGGACTAGCGGTTACAATGAGCAGTTCTTC. The full variable domain, completed using reference TRBV7-9 and TRBJ2-1, is DTGVSQNPRHKITKRGQNVTFRCDPISEHNRLYWYRQTLGQGPEFLTYFQNEAQLEKSRLLSDRFSAERPKGSFSTLEIQRTEQGDSAMYLCASSPGTSGYNEQFFGPGTRLTVL.

The genes are TRBV9 and TRBJ2-5; maybe TRBD1 (7 bases). The CDR3 covers 16 residues. The V end lost 0 bases, the J end lost 1 base, and 13 bases lay between the germline ends. CDR1 and CDR2 from the germline V gene are SGDLS and YYNGEE. The CDR3 DNA is TGTGCCAGCAGCGTAGCGGCGGGACAGTCCCAAGAGACCCAGTACTTC. Encoded protein: CASSVAAGQSQETQYF.

The chain uses TRBV7-2 and TRBJ2-1; 9 bases match TRBD1. Germline CDR1 and CDR2: SGHTA and FQGNSA. Trimming at V came to 5 bases and at J to 3 bases, leaving 5 bases not matched to a gene. The CDR3 extends over 15 amino acids. The CDR3 here is CASSTTGGDYNEQFF. CDR3 coding DNA: TGTGCCAGCAGCACGACAGGGGGGGACTACAATGAGCAGTTCTTC.

This chain links TRBV7-3 with TRBJ2-2; 8 nucleotides align to TRBD2. Germline V gene data show CDR1 as SGHTA and CDR2 as FQGTGA. V shed 5 bases, J shed 7 bases, and the junction held 6 bases outside the gene matches. This CDR3 comprises 14 residues. In DNA form, the CDR3 reads TGTGCCAGCAGCCCTAGCGGGTTAGGCGGGGAGCTGTTTTTT. It encodes CASSPSGLGGELFF.

The chain has TRBV12-5 and TRBJ2-1; 13 nucleotides match TRBD2. Looked up from germline, CDR1 is LGHNT and CDR2 is FRNRAP. V lost 1 base to trimming and J lost 7 bases; unmatched junction nucleotides: 19. The CDR3 length is 21 residues. CDR3 region: CASGLGGGGLAGERLVNEQFF. The CDR3 region has the DNA TGTGCTAGTGGTTTGGGGGGGGGAGGACTAGCGGGAGAGCGGTTAGTTAATGAGCAGTTCTTC.

The count of this clone is one. The V gene is TRBV10-3, the J gene TRBJ2-4; 8 positions agree with TRBD2. Trimming at V came to 4 bases and at J to 6 bases, leaving 14 bases not matched to a gene. CDR3 length: 17 amino acids. The germline V gene encodes CDR1 ENHRY and CDR2 SYGVKD. CDR3 nucleotide sequence: TGTGCCATCAGTGGGGTAGGAGCGGGAGAGTTTGGAAACATTCAGTACTTC. It encodes CAISGVGAGEFGNIQYF.

This clone showed up just a few times. This chain connects TRBV29-1 to TRBJ2-7; no definite D call. Trimming removed 4 bases at V and 1 base at J, with 8 bases between. CDR1 is SQVTM and CDR2 is ANQGSEA in the germline V gene. The CDR3 consists of 12 residues. As DNA, the CDR3 is TGCAGCGTTGCGACACAATCCTACGAGCAGTACTTC. It specifies CSVATQSYEQYF.

The CDR3 nucleotides are TGTGCCAGTAGTGACACCGGGACAGGGGGCGGGGAGCTGTTTTTT. Translation gives CASSDTGTGGGELFF. V is TRBV19 and J is TRBJ2-2; 11 bases agree with TRBD1. This CDR3 has 15 amino acids. V lost 5 bases and J lost 7; bases outside the gene matches: 6. Looked up from germline, CDR1 is LNHDA and CDR2 is SQIVND (reference sequence).

V gene TRBV18 combines with J gene TRBJ2-7; D might be TRBD1 (6 bases). Between the trimmed V and J ends, which lost 4 bases and 1 base, there was a span of 8 bases. From germline, CDR1 is KGHSH and CDR2 LQKENI. CDR3 size: 13 residues. DNA of the CDR3: TGTGCCAGCTCACGAGGACAGTCCTACGAGCAGTACTTC. This translates into CASSRGQSYEQYF.

V is TRBV29-1 and J is TRBJ2-1; 7 nucleotides line up with TRBD2. This CDR3 has 13 amino acids. Germline V gene lookup returns CDR1 SQVTM and CDR2 ANQGSEA. V lost 5 bases, J lost 6 bases, and 7 bases stayed unmatched. CDR3 in amino acids: CSVRGRALNEQFF. CDR3 bases: TGCAGCGTTCGAGGGAGGGCCCTCAATGAGCAGTTCTTC.

The chain recombines TRBV7-9 with TRBJ2-7; D not certain. Deletions cut 1 base from V and 0 bases from J, with 7 bases between. CDR1 and CDR2 from the germline V gene are SEHNR and FQNEAQ (reference sequence). There are 14 residues in the CDR3. The DNA of the CDR3 is TGTGCCAGCAGCTTAGGTTCTAGCTCCTACGAGCAGTACTTC. This translates into CASSLGSSSYEQYF.

The chain is built from TRBV11-2 and TRBJ2-3, with D tentatively TRBD2 (5 bases). The V end lost 5 bases, the J end lost 2 bases, and 11 bases lay between the germline ends. The CDR3 runs to 14 residues. The germline gives CDR1 SGHAT, CDR2 FQNNGV. CDR3 sequence reads: CASSRLLATDTQYF. In DNA form, the CDR3 reads TGTGCCAGCAGCCGCCTCCTAGCCACAGATACGCAGTATTTT.

Worth noting for this clone: Other DNA sequences in the same sample also yield this CDR3. The V and J genes are TRBV30 and TRBJ2-7; D unresolved. V lost 0 bases, J lost 2 bases, and 2 bases lay in between. The CDR3 totals 11 residues. Germline CDR1 reads GTSNPN; CDR2 reads SVGIG (reference sequence). Here the CDR3 DNA reads TGTGCCTGGAGTGTCGCCTACGAGCAGTACTTC. Protein product: CAWSVAYEQYF.

This clone was counted only a few times. The J gene is TRBJ1-1, the V gene TRBV10-3; D might be TRBD1 (6 bases). Germline V gene lookup returns CDR1 ENHRY and CDR2 SYGVKD. CDR3 length: 15 residues. The V and J ends lost 1 base and 7 bases respectively, with 16 bases between them. CDR3 amino acids: CAISELNQGGHEAFF. In DNA form, the CDR3 reads TGTGCCATCAGTGAGTTAAATCAAGGGGGTCATGAAGCTTTCTTT.

This clone has just a few counts. The V gene is TRBV18, the J gene TRBJ1-4, with 7 nucleotides matching TRBD1. This CDR3 is built from 13 residues. V shed 6 bases, J shed 5 bases, and the junction held 3 bases outside the gene matches. Germline loops: CDR1 KGHSH, CDR2 LQKENI. The CDR3 loop is CASSPGQNEKLFF. In nucleotides, the CDR3 is TGTGCCAGCTCGCCGGGACAGAATGAAAAACTGTTTTTT.

The V gene is TRBV5-1, the J gene TRBJ2-1; 11 nucleotides align to TRBD2. Trimming removed 4 bases from V and 9 bases from J; junction bases left unmatched: 3. This CDR3 contains 13 residues. From germline, CDR1 is SGHRS and CDR2 YFSETQ. The CDR3 DNA reads as TGCGCCAGCAGCACTAGCGGGAGCGGTGAGCAGTTCTTC. It yields the protein CASSTSGSGEQFF.

This chain uses TRBV5-6 with TRBJ2-7; the match to TRBD1 covers 8 bases. Germline V gene data show CDR1 as SGHDT and CDR2 as YYEEEE. V gave up 5 bases and J gave up 4 bases; unmatched junction bases: 8. This CDR3 is built from 14 residues. The CDR3 DNA reads as TGTGCCAGCAGGTTCAGGGGGCGCGGGTACGAGCAGTACTTC. It yields the protein CASRFRGRGYEQYF.

The CDR3 reads CSGSGTGVGYGYTF. In nucleotides, the CDR3 is TGCAGCGGGAGCGGGACAGGGGTAGGGTATGGCTACACCTTC. This rearrangement joins TRBV29-1 to TRBJ1-2; 10 bases are a match to TRBD1. J was trimmed by 5 bases and V by 7 bases; bases with no gene match: 10. Germline V lookup: CDR1 SQVTM, CDR2 ANQGSEA. The CDR3 consists of 14 residues.

This clone was seen just once. In nucleotides, the CDR3 is TGTGCCAGCAAAGAGGCCCGGGACAGCGTCGAGCAGTACTTC. Translated, it gives CASKEARDSVEQYF. The rearrangement uses TRBV11-2 and TRBJ2-7; TRBD1 matches 7 bases. V was clipped by 7 bases and J by 6 bases; unmatched bases: 12. This CDR3 has 14 amino acids. Germline lookup yields CDR1 SGHAT and CDR2 FQNNGV.